This note documents a single T cell receptor (beta chain) sequence. This specimen comes from a study of blood T cells in healthy people across ages. Alongside a J-beta primer mix, a sample-barcoded 5' primer served in a second PCR lasting about 7 to 11 cycles. Unique molecular identifiers of 12 random nucleotides labeled each cDNA. Via MiXCR, TCRdb re-called the 5' RACE reads, giving one row per CDR3 protein. There are around 700,000 distinct CDR3 sequences in the sample; approximately 25% occur only once, and roughly 9% lies in the top ten. Donors gave 8.5 to 10 milliliters of peripheral blood apiece. Trimming removed 6 bases at V and 1 base at J, with 16 bases between. The CDR3 has 15 residues. The germline CDR1 and CDR2 sequences are MDHEN and SYDVKM. The sample also formed part of further work on T cells of mothers and their children. Per that paper: Among related mother-child pairs, overlap was slightly higher than in unrelated pairs, though not significantly.

The specimen was blood. The chain uses TRBV28 and TRBJ2-7; the D gene is possibly TRBD1 (6 bases). This receptor was taken from a boy between 10 and 17 years old in good health. CDR3 loop: CASRTPGTFSYEQYF. CDR3 bases: TGTGCCAGCAGAACTCCCGGGACATTTTCCTACGAGCAGTACTTC.